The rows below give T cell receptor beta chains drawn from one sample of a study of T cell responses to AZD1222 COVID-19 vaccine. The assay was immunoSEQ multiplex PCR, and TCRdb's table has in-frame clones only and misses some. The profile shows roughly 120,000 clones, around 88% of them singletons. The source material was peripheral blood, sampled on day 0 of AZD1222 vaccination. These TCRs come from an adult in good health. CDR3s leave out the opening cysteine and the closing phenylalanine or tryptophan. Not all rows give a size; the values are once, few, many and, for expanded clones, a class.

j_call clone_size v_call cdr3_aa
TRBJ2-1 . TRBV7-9 ASSLGPSPNEQF
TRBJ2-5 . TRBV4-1 ASSQDRAKETQY
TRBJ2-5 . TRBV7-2 ASSLGPSGVRETQY
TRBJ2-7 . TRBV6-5 ASSYSSRSYEQY
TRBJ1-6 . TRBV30 AWSGTADSPLH
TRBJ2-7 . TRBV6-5 ASSYTRDSYEQY
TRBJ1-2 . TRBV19 ASSITGPRKGYT
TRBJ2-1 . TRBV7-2 ASSLERRGAWNEQF
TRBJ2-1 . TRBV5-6 ASSLGRGYNEQF
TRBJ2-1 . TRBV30 AWSPTLIGNEQF
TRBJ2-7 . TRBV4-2 ASSGRSQRGSYEQY
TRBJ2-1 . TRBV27 ASSPTQKDEQF
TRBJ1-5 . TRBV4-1 ASSQTPGSNQPQH
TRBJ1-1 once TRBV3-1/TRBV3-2 ASSQEGTLNTEAF
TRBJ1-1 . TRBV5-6 ASSFFGAGNTEAF
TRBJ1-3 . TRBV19 ASSIGLTIVSGNTIY
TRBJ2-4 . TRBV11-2 ASSFAGFKNIQY
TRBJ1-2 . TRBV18 ASLPDRGIRGYT
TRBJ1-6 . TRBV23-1 ASSPTRDRINSPLH
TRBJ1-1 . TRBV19 ASSPPPGGTVNTEAF
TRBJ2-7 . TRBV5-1 ASSTSGNSYEQY
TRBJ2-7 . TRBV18 ASSPPNSYEQY
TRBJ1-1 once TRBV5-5 ASSPWNRGATEAF
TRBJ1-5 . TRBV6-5 ASSLNRNQPQH
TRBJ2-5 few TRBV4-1 ASSPLPGQGPETQY
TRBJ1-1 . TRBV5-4 ASSLQGANTEAF
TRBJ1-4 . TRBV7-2 ASGKGQGSEKLF
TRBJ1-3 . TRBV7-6 ASSLTGNSGNTIY
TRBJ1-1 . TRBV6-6 ASSSTGTKNTEAF
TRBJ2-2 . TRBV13 ASSSGLETGELF
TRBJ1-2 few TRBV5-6 ASSRNREDT
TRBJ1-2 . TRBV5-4 ASIPDGDSGGYT
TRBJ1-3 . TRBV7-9 ASSRTKPSGNTIY
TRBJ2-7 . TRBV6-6 ASSPSMALGSYEQY
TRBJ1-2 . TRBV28 ASSLNGANYGYT
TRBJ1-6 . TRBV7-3 ASSLTGTANSPLH
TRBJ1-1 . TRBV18 ASSPRDRGSMNTEAF
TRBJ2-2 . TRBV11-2 ASSSDGNTGELF
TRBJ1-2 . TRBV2 ASSADRRAQGYT
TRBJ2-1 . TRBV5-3 ARSLPAWHDEQF
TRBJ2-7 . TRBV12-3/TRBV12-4 ASSLGPEQY
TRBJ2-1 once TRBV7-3 ASSLSASGGHRSSYNEQF
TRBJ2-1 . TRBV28 ALGGERRSYNEQF